This T cell receptor beta chain was retrieved from a study of blood T cell repertoires in COVID-19. Looking at the study overall: Acute-phase and convalescent COVID-19 samples originated in the United States, Italy and Spain. Nucleic acid was either cDNA or gDNA, and it came from T cells, B-cell-depleted T cells, or PBMCs.

As processed by the authors: Counts of nucleated cells, estimated from reference gene primer amplification, were obtained. The data were produced by immunoSEQ multiplex PCR, yet TCRdb's version contains in-frame clones alone and is incomplete. V, J and clone size are those of that table, while D and trimming were read from the DNA. Here the sample spans some 26,000 clones, around 70% being singletons. The V segment lost 4 bases and the J segment 1 base; nucleotides outside the gene matches: 4. Germline V gene data show CDR1 as SNHLY and CDR2 as FYNNEI. The CDR3 is 15 amino acids. The V and J genes are TRBV2 and TRBJ2-7; 10 bases are shared with TRBD2. Sequenced input: peripheral blood. The sequence was obtained from a woman aged 80 or over with acute or convalescent COVID-19. The CDR3 loop reads CASSALAGLSYEQYF. For the CDR3, the DNA is TGTGCCAGCAGTGCACTAGCGGGACTTTCCTACGAGCAGTACTTC. The full variable domain, completed using reference TRBV2 and TRBJ2-7, is EPEVTQTPSHQVTQMGQEVILRCVPISNHLYFYWYRQILGQKVEFLVSFYNNEISEKSEIFDDQFSVERPDGSNFTLKIRSTKLEDSAMYFCASSALAGLSYEQYFGPGTRLTVT.